The 26 T cell receptor beta chains reported below all come from one sample, sequenced in a study of OX40 agonist ivuxolimab in advanced cancers. Clones were read by immunoSEQ multiplex PCR, and TCRdb kept only the in-frame ones, dropping some. The top ten clones hold roughly 1.5% of a sample with around 60,000 clones, about four fifths of them seen once. This material consisted of CD4+ or CD8+ T cells sorted from blood, taken in a trial of the OX40 agonist ivuxolimab. The receptor set was obtained from an adult with an advanced solid tumor such as melanoma, head and neck, liver or kidney cancer.

This chain uses TRBV6-1 with TRBJ2-3; D tentatively reads TRBD1 or TRBD2 (5 bases each). Per germline, CDR1 MNHNS and CDR2 SASEGT. This CDR3 is built from 14 residues. Between the trimmed V and J ends, which lost 5 bases and 2 bases, there was a span of 11 bases. CDR3 sequence: CASSRDLTTDTQYF. As DNA, the CDR3 is TGTGCCAGCAGTAGGGACCTAACCACAGATACGCAGTATTTT.

The V gene is TRBV4-1, the J gene TRBJ2-1, with D perhaps matching TRBD2 (6 bases). This CDR3 contains 15 residues. From germline, CDR1 is MGHRA and CDR2 YSYEKL. The ends were cut back, 3 bases at V and 3 bases at J, with 12 bases in the middle. This CDR3 is CASSQGGIGYNEQFF. In DNA, the CDR3 is TGCGCCAGCAGCCAGGGCGGGATAGGCTACAATGAGCAGTTCTTC.

V usage is TRBV10-1 and J usage is TRBJ2-3; D not resolved. The CDR3 is 14 residues long. The germline CDR1 and CDR2 sequences are WNHNN and SYGVQD (reference sequence). With 4 bases removed from V and 2 bases from J, the gap between germline ends came to 10 bases. The CDR3 reads CASSAGGATDTQYF. CDR3 coding DNA: TGCGCCAGCAGTGCAGGTGGAGCCACAGATACGCAGTATTTT.

As DNA, the CDR3 is TGTGCCAGCAGGACAGAACTGGGGCAGTACTTC. It codes for CASRTELGQYF. The chain recombines TRBV2 with TRBJ2-7; maybe TRBD1 (5 bases). Germline CDR1 is SNHLY and CDR2 is FYNNEI. Trimming removed 6 bases from V and 9 bases from J, with 12 bases in between. CDR3 length: 11 residues.

J is TRBJ1-5 and V is TRBV4-2; perhaps TRBD1 as D (5 bases). CDR3 length: 15 amino acids. Germline loops: CDR1 LGHNA, CDR2 YNFKEQ. V was clipped by 4 bases and J by 5 bases, with 15 bases between them. CDR3 bases: TGTGCCAGCAGCCGGGGGGTATCAGGCGATCAGCCCCAGCATTTT. This encodes CASSRGVSGDQPQHF.

This clone has more than one count but fewer than ten. The chain links TRBV21-1 to TRBJ1-5; the table's TRBD1 call for D was not verified on the DNA. TRBV21-1 is listed as a pseudogene. The CDR3 contains 16 residues. The CDR3 reads CASSKARTGADQPQHF. CDR3 bases: TGTGCCAGCAGCAAAGCACGGACAGGGGCCGATCAGCCCCAGCATTTT.

The rearrangement links TRBV4-3 to TRBJ1-4, with 7 positions matching TRBD1. This CDR3 spans 17 amino acids. Germline CDR1 and CDR2: LGHNA and YSLEER. J gave up 1 base and V 5 bases, and 10 bases lay outside the gene matches. The CDR3 loop is CASSVLGGPKTNEKLFF. The CDR3 nucleotides read TGCGCCAGCAGCGTCCTAGGGGGCCCCAAAACTAATGAAAAACTGTTTTTT.

V and J are TRBV2 and TRBJ2-7, with TRBD1 identical over 8 bases. The trim removed 6 bases at V and 0 bases at J, leaving 7 bases unmatched. The CDR3 spans 15 residues. Germline CDR1 is SNHLY and CDR2 is FYNNEI. CDR3 DNA sequence: TGTGCCAGCAGCGCCGACAGGGGAGGCTCCTACGAGCAGTACTTC. It yields the protein CASSADRGGSYEQYF.

The chain combines TRBV11-2 with TRBJ2-3, with a tentative D call TRBD2 (6 bases). The CDR3 is 15 residues long. Germline CDR1 SGHAT, CDR2 FQNNGV. V lost 5 bases and J 0 bases, leaving 12 bases between the germline ends. The CDR3 region has the DNA TGTGCCAGCAGCCCAAACCGGGGGAGCACAGATACGCAGTATTTT. This codes for CASSPNRGSTDTQYF.

The rearrangement links TRBV19 to TRBJ1-5; 10 bases are shared with TRBD1. CDR1 and CDR2 from the germline V gene are LNHDA and SQIVND (reference sequence). This CDR3 comprises 19 residues. J was trimmed by 0 bases and V by 1 base; bases with no gene match: 9. The CDR3 nucleotides read TGTGCCAGTAGTATAGGACCGACAGGGGGCTTAGATAGCAATCAGCCCCAGCATTTT. It codes for CASSIGPTGGLDSNQPQHF.

The chain joins TRBV21-1 to TRBJ2-3; the table's D gene call, TRBD1, was not cross checked with the DNA. TRBV21-1 is a documented pseudogene. CDR3 length equals 16 residues. The CDR3 DNA reads TGTGCCAGCAGCAAAGGGTCCAGGGAAGTAACAGATACGCAGTATTTT. It is translated as CASSKGSREVTDTQYF.

The genes are TRBV4-1 and TRBJ1-1; 7 bases match TRBD1. CDR1 MGHRA and CDR2 YSYEKL come from the germline V gene. V dropped 4 bases and J dropped 4; count of bases not matched to a gene: 9. CDR3 size: 15 residues. The CDR3 coding sequence is TGCGCCAGCAGCCCCCGACAGGGAGTAGGCACTGAAGCTTTCTTT. It is translated as CASSPRQGVGTEAFF.

The CDR3 DNA sequence: TGTGCCAGCAGCCCAACGGGGGGACAGGGGTACCAAGAGACCCAGTACTTC. The encoded protein is CASSPTGGQGYQETQYF. This chain joins TRBV7-2 and TRBJ2-5; 10 bases are a match to TRBD1. This CDR3 has 17 residues. The junction had 9 bases not matched to a gene; V was cut back by 5 bases and J by 0 bases. Germline assignment: CDR1 SGHTA and CDR2 FQGNSA.

This clone came up a few times. The J gene is TRBJ1-1, the V gene TRBV21-1; TRBD1 is the table's D call, not checked against the DNA. TRBV21-1 is designated a pseudogene. The CDR3 runs to 15 residues. The CDR3 sequence: CASSKGDRGFTEAFF. For the CDR3, the DNA is TGTGCCAGCAGCAAGGGGGACAGGGGATTCACTGAAGCTTTCTTT.

The chain recombines TRBV9 with TRBJ1-2; TRBD1 might be the D (6 bases). Germline-derived CDR1 and CDR2 are SGDLS and YYNGEE. CDR3 size: 13 residues. V shed 3 bases and J shed 1 base, with 7 bases lying between them. DNA for the CDR3: TGTGCCAGCAGCGCGGACAGTAACTATGGCTACACCTTC. Its protein product is CASSADSNYGYTF. The full variable domain, in which reference TRBV9 and TRBJ1-2 provide the parts outside the CDR3, is DSGVTQTPKHLITATGQRVTLRCSPRSGDLSVYWYQQSLDQGLQFLIQYYNGEERAKGNILERFSAQQFPDLHSELNLSSLELGDSALYFCASSADSNYGYTFGSGTRLTVV.

The CDR3 bases are TGCGCCAGCAGTGCCACAGGGGGCGAGCAGTACTTC. This gives the protein CASSATGGEQYF. The chain has TRBV10-2 and TRBJ2-7; the match to TRBD1 covers 8 bases. Germline loops: CDR1 WSHSY, CDR2 SAAADI. This CDR3 has 12 amino acids. V dropped 4 bases and J dropped 6; count of bases not matched to a gene: 2.

The chain joins TRBV7-9 to TRBJ2-3; 14 positions agree with TRBD2. The V and J ends lost 5 bases and 0 bases, in that order; junction bases with no gene match: 7. The CDR3 extends over 18 amino acids. Germline lookup yields CDR1 SEHNR and CDR2 FQNEAQ (reference sequence). CDR3 bases: TGTGCCAGCAGCGTGGGACTAGCGGGGGACACGAGCACAGATACGCAGTATTTT. Its translation: CASSVGLAGDTSTDTQYF.

The CDR3 reads CASSRALAGAGSDTQYF. CDR3 in DNA: TGTGCCAGCAGCCGTGCCCTAGCGGGAGCAGGTTCAGATACGCAGTATTTT. This chain uses TRBV7-9 with TRBJ2-3, with TRBD2 identical over 10 bases. CDR1 SEHNR and CDR2 FQNEAQ come from the germline V gene (reference sequence). The CDR3 extends over 17 amino acids. With V trimmed by 5 bases and J by 4 bases, 12 bases remained unmatched.

Here the CDR3 DNA reads TGCGCCAGCAGCGTGGGACTAGCGGGGGTTATAGATACGCAGTATTTT. It yields the protein CASSVGLAGVIDTQYF. V is TRBV5-1 and J is TRBJ2-3; 14 bases line up with TRBD2. This CDR3 is 16 amino acids long. The junction had 6 bases not matched to a gene; V was cut back by 4 bases and J by 5 bases. In germline, CDR1 is SGHRS, CDR2 YFSETQ.

The CDR3 nucleotides read TGTGCCAGCAGTGACACGAGGGCCTACGAGCAGTACTTC. Its translation is CASSDTRAYEQYF. This chain joins TRBV6-1 and TRBJ2-7; the D gene is possibly TRBD2 (5 bases). The CDR3 has 13 amino acids. Per germline, CDR1 MNHNS and CDR2 SASEGT. V lost 3 bases and J 2 bases, leaving 8 bases between the germline ends.

About this clone itself: An end of the junction does not agree with germline; a read error may underlie this. V usage is TRBV18 and J usage is TRBJ2-6; D unresolved. CDR1 is KGHSH and CDR2 is LQKENI in the germline V gene. This CDR3 region has 15 residues. CDR3 protein: CASSPRNSVANVLTF. In DNA form, the CDR3 reads TGTGCCAGCTCACCACGAAACTCTGTGGCCAACGTCCTGACTTTC.

J is TRBJ2-3 and V is TRBV7-3; 9 bases agree with TRBD2. V was clipped by 3 bases and J by 5 bases; unmatched bases: 3. CDR1 and CDR2 (germline): SGHTA, FQGTGA. This CDR3 region has 14 residues. CDR3: CASSLREGEDTQYF. The CDR3, as DNA: TGTGCCAGCAGCTTGCGGGAGGGTGAAGATACGCAGTATTTT.

CDR3 nucleotide sequence: TGTGCCAGCAGCCTGACGGAGACCTACGAGCAGTACTTC. Residues: CASSLTETYEQYF. The genes are TRBV7-8 and TRBJ2-7; no reliable D call. The ends were cut back, 5 bases at V and 2 bases at J, with 10 bases in the middle. Per germline, CDR1 SGHVS and CDR2 FQNEAQ. The CDR3 contains 13 residues.

V is TRBV4-1 and J is TRBJ1-1; the D is unclear. V was clipped by 1 base and J by 0 bases, with 6 bases between them. CDR1 MGHRA and CDR2 YSYEKL come from the germline V gene. The CDR3 is made up of 14 amino acids. The CDR3 DNA is TGCGCCAGCAGCCAAGGACTCCTGAACACTGAAGCTTTCTTT. Protein product: CASSQGLLNTEAFF.

The rearrangement joins TRBV10-3 to TRBJ2-7; the D is unclear. Per the germline V gene, CDR1 is ENHRY and CDR2 is SYGVKD. This CDR3 region has 16 residues. V lost 0 bases to trimming and J lost 3 bases, with 15 bases between them. Here the CDR3 reads CAISESVASEGYEQYF. For the CDR3, the DNA is TGTGCCATCAGTGAGTCAGTAGCTTCCGAAGGCTACGAGCAGTACTTC.

J is TRBJ2-7 and V is TRBV29-1; 12 nucleotides line up with TRBD2. Germline V gene lookup returns CDR1 SQVTM and CDR2 ANQGSEA. This CDR3 has 16 amino acids. J lost 4 bases, V lost 4 bases, and 11 bases had no gene match. CDR3 in DNA: TGCAGCGTTGGGGGACTAGCGGGTCCCTTTAGTTACGAGCAGTACTTC. Protein product: CSVGGLAGPFSYEQYF.